This T cell receptor (beta chain) was sequenced for a study of response to subunit inactivated influenza vaccine. Study observations and caveats: The authors proposed limited new T cell recruitment per seasonal influenza vaccination.

TCRdb re-called the RT-PCR reads through MiXCR, storing one row per CDR3 protein. The sample shows around 790,000 distinct CDR3 sequences, approximately 21% of them seen only once. This CDR3 comprises 16 residues. With 0 bases removed from V and 8 bases from J, the gap between germline ends came to 17 bases. CDR1 and CDR2 (germline): SGHRS, YFSETQ. This clonotype was observed a handful of times. What it recognizes is unknown. V usage is TRBV5-1 and J usage is TRBJ1-4; D remains unclear. Here the sequenced sample was PBMCs from blood, taken 4 to 6 days after vaccination. This TCR was recovered from a man in his forties or fifties who received an inactivated influenza vaccine. The CDR3 nucleotides read TGCGCCAGCAGCTTGGCTTGGTCCCGTGGTGGGGAAAAACTGTTTTTT. Amino acids: CASSLAWSRGGEKLFF.